The 21 T cell receptor beta chains listed next were all sequenced from one sample in a study of blood T cell repertoires in COVID-19. The protocol was immunoSEQ multiplex PCR, while the TCRdb copy is restricted to in-frame clones and leaves out a portion. The sample contains about 270,000 clones, 80% to 90% of which appear only once. The sample comprised peripheral blood. Every receptor here comes from a woman aged 70 to 79 with acute or convalescent COVID-19.

The gene calls are TRBV27 and TRBJ1-2, with 9 positions matching TRBD1. Germline CDR1 is MNHEY and CDR2 is SMNVEV (reference sequence). J gave up 8 bases and V 5 bases, and 12 bases lay outside the gene matches. The CDR3 sequence is 15 residues long. This chain's CDR3 is CASSPDRGTRSGYTF. CDR3 coding DNA: TGTGCCAGCAGTCCGGACAGGGGTACGAGGAGCGGCTACACCTTC.

The chain uses TRBV18 and TRBJ1-1, with TRBD1 as a possible D gene (5 bases). Germline CDR1 reads KGHSH; CDR2 reads LQKENI. The V end lost 3 bases, the J end lost 5 bases, and 10 bases lay between the germline ends. The CDR3 covers 13 residues. CDR3 in DNA: TGTGCCAGCTCACCTGACAGAAGTACTGAAGCTTTCTTT. Translated: CASSPDRSTEAFF. Filled out from reference TRBV18 and TRBJ1-1, the complete variable domain reads NAGVMQNPRHLVRRRGQEARLRCSPMKGHSHVYWYRQLPEEGLKFMVYLQKENIIDESGMPKERFSAEFPKEGPSILRIQQVVRGDSAAYFCASSPDRSTEAFFGQGTRLTVV.

The J gene is TRBJ2-7, the V gene TRBV9, with a possible D match to TRBD1 (6 bases). CDR3 length: 12 residues. Per the germline V gene, CDR1 is SGDLS and CDR2 is YYNGEE. Trimming took off 4 bases at V and 3 bases at J, with 8 bases between the two ends. CDR3 in DNA: TGTGCCAGCAGCCCAGGGGACTACGAGCAGTACTTC. It translates to CASSPGDYEQYF. Complete variable domain (other parts from reference TRBV9 and TRBJ2-7): DSGVTQTPKHLITATGQRVTLRCSPRSGDLSVYWYQQSLDQGLQFLIQYYNGEERAKGNILERFSAQQFPDLHSELNLSSLELGDSALYFCASSPGDYEQYFGPGTRLTVT.

The gene calls are TRBV5-6 and TRBJ2-3; tentatively, D is TRBD2 (7 bases). Germline-derived CDR1 and CDR2 are SGHDT and YYEEEE. The CDR3 is 16 amino acids. The V gene lost 0 bases and the J gene lost 4 bases, with 15 bases spanning the gap. The CDR3 nucleotides are TGTGCCAGCAGCTTGGCCGGGGGGCTTTTAGCAGATACGCAGTATTTT. It encodes CASSLAGGLLADTQYF.

This clone was picked up one time. This chain uses TRBV5-1 with TRBJ1-4; no reliable D call. The CDR3 is 14 amino acids. V was cut by 1 base and J by 6 bases, with 10 bases left in between. Germline V gene data show CDR1 as SGHRS and CDR2 as YFSETQ. CDR3 loop: CASSLRVGDEKLFF. Here the CDR3 DNA reads TGCGCCAGCAGCTTGCGGGTCGGGGATGAAAAACTGTTTTTT. Full variable domain (remainder filled in from reference TRBV5-1 and TRBJ1-4): KAGVTQTPRYLIKTRGQQVTLSCSPISGHRSVSWYQQTPGQGLQFLFEYFSETQRNKGNFPGRFSGRQFSNSRSEMNVSTLELGDSALYLCASSLRVGDEKLFFGSGTQLSVL.

The CDR3 DNA follows: TGTGCCAGCAGCCCCGGGGTTGGCTCCAACTATGGCTACACCTTC. Protein: CASSPGVGSNYGYTF. The chain uses TRBV9 and TRBJ1-2; D unclear. The CDR3 length is 15 residues. Per the germline V gene, CDR1 is SGDLS and CDR2 is YYNGEE. V was shortened by 4 bases and J by 2 bases, with 15 bases between the two germline ends.

This sequence joins TRBV5-5 and TRBJ1-4; D not certain. This CDR3 spans 14 amino acids. Germline loops: CDR1 SGHKS, CDR2 YYEKEE (reference sequence). Trimming pared 3 bases from V and 0 bases from J, leaving 6 bases between. CDR3 bases: TGTGCCAGCAGCTATGACACAACTAATGAAAAACTGTTTTTT. Protein: CASSYDTTNEKLFF.

V gene TRBV12-3 or TRBV12-4 combines with J gene TRBJ2-1, with D possibly TRBD1 on 5 matching bases. The V end lost 5 bases, the J end lost 9 bases, and 14 bases lay between the germline ends. The CDR3 is made up of 13 amino acids. The CDR3 is CASSRGQGGEQFF. CDR3 sequence (DNA): TGTGCCAGCAGTAGGGGCCAGGGTGGTGAGCAGTTCTTC.

This rearrangement joins TRBV20-1 to TRBJ1-5; D gene unclear. Germline loops: CDR1 DFQATT, CDR2 SNEGSKA (reference sequence). V lost 3 bases, J lost 3 bases, and 9 bases lay in between. The CDR3 loop spans 13 amino acids. The CDR3 nucleotides are TGCAGTGCTAGTTCCGGGGTCAATCAGCCCCAGCATTTT. It is translated as CSASSGVNQPQHF.

The rearrangement uses TRBV6-5 and TRBJ2-5; 8 bases are shared with TRBD2. V was pared by 4 bases and J by 4 bases, with 2 bases of the junction left unmatched. This CDR3 has 13 amino acids. Per the germline V gene, CDR1 is MNHEY and CDR2 is SVGAGI. The CDR3 DNA follows: TGTGCCAGCAGTTCCACTAGCGGAGAGACCCAGTACTTC. Its translation is CASSSTSGETQYF.

The chain combines TRBV9 with TRBJ2-2, with D maybe TRBD2 (5 bases). V was cut by 3 bases and J by 6 bases, with 12 bases left in between. CDR1 and CDR2 from the germline V gene are SGDLS and YYNGEE. This CDR3 region has 14 residues. CDR3 protein: CASSGSATAGELFF. The CDR3 DNA reads as TGTGCCAGCAGCGGTAGCGCGACGGCCGGGGAGCTGTTTTTT. Variable domain in full (rest from reference TRBV9 and TRBJ2-2): DSGVTQTPKHLITATGQRVTLRCSPRSGDLSVYWYQQSLDQGLQFLIQYYNGEERAKGNILERFSAQQFPDLHSELNLSSLELGDSALYFCASSGSATAGELFFGEGSRLTVL.

The gene calls are TRBV3-1 (or the pseudogene TRBV3-2) and TRBJ1-4, with TRBD1 as a possible D gene (5 bases). The CDR3 covers 17 residues. The V end lost 6 bases, the J end lost 8 bases, and 25 bases lay between the germline ends. Germline CDR1 LGHDT, CDR2 YNNKEL (reference sequence). The CDR3 DNA follows: TGTGCCAGCAGTCGAAGATGGCAGGGAGGGGCGGGGGAAAAACTGTTTTTT. Residues: CASSRRWQGGAGEKLFF.

This clone showed up just once. V and J are TRBV12-3 or TRBV12-4 and TRBJ1-1; 7 nucleotides line up with TRBD1. Losses at the gene ends were 6 bases for V and 11 bases for J; bases not matched to a gene: 9. This CDR3 contains 12 residues. The CDR3 DNA sequence: TGTGCCAGCAGCCCGTTCCTGACAGGGGCTTTCTTT. Protein product: CASSPFLTGAFF.

This sequence joins TRBV30 and TRBJ2-1; 12 nucleotides agree with TRBD2. The CDR3 sequence is 14 residues long. Trimming removed 8 bases from V and 11 bases from J; junction bases left unmatched: 13. In germline, CDR1 is GTSNPN, CDR2 SVGIG (reference sequence). The CDR3 DNA sequence: TGTGCCGGTACCGGACTAGCGGGGTCGGGGAAGCAGTTCTTC. Residues: CAGTGLAGSGKQFF.

V usage is TRBV14 and J usage is TRBJ2-5, with D perhaps TRBD2 (5 bases). The CDR3 has 14 residues. The germline gives CDR1 SGHDN, CDR2 FVKESK. Trimming pared 0 bases from V and 5 bases from J, leaving 10 bases between. The CDR3 is CASSQESRRETQYF. The CDR3 DNA reads TGTGCCAGCAGCCAAGAGTCGCGGAGGGAGACCCAGTACTTC.

CDR3 loop: CASSRDRGLENTEAFF. CDR3 coding DNA: TGTGCCAGCAGTCGGGACAGGGGGCTAGAGAACACTGAAGCTTTCTTT. The chain joins TRBV27 to TRBJ1-1; 12 bases map to TRBD1. Germline V gene sequence: CDR1 MNHEY, CDR2 SMNVEV (reference sequence). With V trimmed by 5 bases and J by 1 base, 5 bases remained unmatched. This CDR3 region has 16 residues.

The count of this clone is one. The V and J genes are TRBV3-1 (or the pseudogene TRBV3-2) and TRBJ2-5; 7 bases fit TRBD2. J lost 0 bases, V lost 1 base, and 5 bases had no gene match. The CDR3 sequence is 16 residues long. CDR1 is LGHDT, CDR2 YNNKEL, per germline (reference sequence). CDR3 bases: TGTGCCAGCAGCCAAGTGGGAGGGGTCGACCAAGAGACCCAGTACTTC. Residues: CASSQVGGVDQETQYF.

This clone was seen just once. The rearrangement uses TRBV12-3 or TRBV12-4 and TRBJ2-7; 7 bases map to TRBD1. The junction had 10 bases not matched to a gene; V was cut back by 7 bases and J by 7 bases. This CDR3 is built from 13 residues. The CDR3 nucleotides read TGTGCCAGCAAGGGACAGCTTGATACGGAGCAGTACTTC. It yields the protein CASKGQLDTEQYF.

The sample holds a few counts of this clone. V and J are TRBV6-5 and TRBJ2-5; 8 nucleotides agree with TRBD1. This CDR3 spans 16 amino acids. V shed 2 bases and J 4 bases; nucleotides not matched to a gene: 9. Germline CDR1 and CDR2: MNHEY and SVGAGI. CDR3 nucleotides: TGTGCCAGCAGTTACGGAGCTGACAGGGGAAGAGAGACCCAGTACTTC. It is translated as CASSYGADRGRETQYF.

The rearrangement uses TRBV29-1 and TRBJ2-2; 12 positions agree with TRBD1. CDR3 length equals 17 residues. V shed 7 bases and J 3 bases; nucleotides not matched to a gene: 12. The germline gives CDR1 SQVTM, CDR2 ANQGSEA. The CDR3 loop reads CSAVAGTGGKYTGELFF. DNA of the CDR3: TGCAGCGCTGTGGCTGGGACAGGGGGCAAGTACACCGGGGAGCTGTTTTTT.

V and J are TRBV3-1 (or the pseudogene TRBV3-2) and TRBJ2-1; TRBD2 aligns across 11 bases. The CDR3 contains 16 residues. Per the germline V gene, CDR1 is LGHDT and CDR2 is YNNKEL (reference sequence). Unmatched junction bases numbered 4, after V lost 4 bases and J lost 2 bases. The CDR3 region has the DNA TGTGCCAGCAGCCCCCCGGGACTAGCGGCCTACAATGAGCAGTTCTTC. Translating gives CASSPPGLAAYNEQFF.